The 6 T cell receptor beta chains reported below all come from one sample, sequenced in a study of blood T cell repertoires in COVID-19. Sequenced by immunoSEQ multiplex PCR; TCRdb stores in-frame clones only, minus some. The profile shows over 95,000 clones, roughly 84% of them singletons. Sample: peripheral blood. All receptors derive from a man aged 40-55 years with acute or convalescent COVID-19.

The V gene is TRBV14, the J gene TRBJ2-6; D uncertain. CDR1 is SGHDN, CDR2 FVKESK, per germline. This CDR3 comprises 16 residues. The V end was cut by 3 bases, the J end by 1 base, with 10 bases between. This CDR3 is CASSHPHESGANVLTF. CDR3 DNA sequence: TGTGCCAGCAGCCACCCCCACGAGTCTGGGGCCAACGTCCTGACTTTC. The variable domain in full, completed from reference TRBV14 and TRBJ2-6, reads EAGVTQFPSHSVIEKGQTVTLRCDPISGHDNLYWYRRVMGKEIKFLLHFVKESKQDESGMPNNRFLAERTGGTYSTLKVQPAELEDSGVYFCASSHPHESGANVLTFGAGSRLTVL.

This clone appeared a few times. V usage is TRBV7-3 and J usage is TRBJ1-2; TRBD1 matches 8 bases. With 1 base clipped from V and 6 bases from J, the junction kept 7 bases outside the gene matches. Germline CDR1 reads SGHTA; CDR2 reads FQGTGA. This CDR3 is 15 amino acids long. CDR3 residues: CASSLSAGGADGYTF. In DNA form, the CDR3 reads TGTGCCAGCAGCTTAAGTGCAGGGGGCGCGGATGGCTACACCTTC.

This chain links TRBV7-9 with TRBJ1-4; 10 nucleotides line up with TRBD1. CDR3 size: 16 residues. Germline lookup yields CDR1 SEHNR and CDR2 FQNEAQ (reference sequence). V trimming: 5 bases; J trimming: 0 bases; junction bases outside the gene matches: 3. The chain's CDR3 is CASSTGQGATNEKLFF. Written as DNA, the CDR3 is TGTGCCAGCAGCACCGGACAGGGGGCAACTAATGAAAAACTGTTTTTT. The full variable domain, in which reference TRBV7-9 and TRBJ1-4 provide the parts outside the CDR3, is DTGVSQNPRHKITKRGQNVTFRCDPISEHNRLYWYRQTLGQGPEFLTYFQNEAQLEKSRLLSDRFSAERPKGSFSTLEIQRTEQGDSAMYLCASSTGQGATNEKLFFGSGTQLSVL.

This CDR3 reads CASSPGLAGMADTQYF. CDR3 in DNA: TGCGCCAGCAGCCCCGGACTAGCGGGGATGGCAGATACGCAGTATTTT. The rearrangement uses TRBV5-1 and TRBJ2-3; the match to TRBD2 covers 12 bases. Germline CDR1 is SGHRS and CDR2 is YFSETQ. This CDR3 comprises 16 residues. V was pared by 4 bases and J by 4 bases, with 7 bases of the junction left unmatched.

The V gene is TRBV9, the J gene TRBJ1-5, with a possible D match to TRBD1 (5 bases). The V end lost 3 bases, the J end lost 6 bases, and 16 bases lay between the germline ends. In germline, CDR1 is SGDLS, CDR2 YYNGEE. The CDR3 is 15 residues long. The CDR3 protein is CASSEGPLGGQPQHF. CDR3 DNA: TGTGCCAGCAGCGAGGGACCCCTGGGGGGTCAGCCCCAGCATTTT.

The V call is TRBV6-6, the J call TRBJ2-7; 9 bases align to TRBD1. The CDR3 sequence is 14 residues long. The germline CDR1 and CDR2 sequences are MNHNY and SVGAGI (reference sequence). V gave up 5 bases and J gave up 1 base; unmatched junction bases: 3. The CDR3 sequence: CASSPTGGSYEQYF. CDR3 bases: TGTGCCAGCAGTCCGACAGGGGGGTCCTACGAGCAGTACTTC.